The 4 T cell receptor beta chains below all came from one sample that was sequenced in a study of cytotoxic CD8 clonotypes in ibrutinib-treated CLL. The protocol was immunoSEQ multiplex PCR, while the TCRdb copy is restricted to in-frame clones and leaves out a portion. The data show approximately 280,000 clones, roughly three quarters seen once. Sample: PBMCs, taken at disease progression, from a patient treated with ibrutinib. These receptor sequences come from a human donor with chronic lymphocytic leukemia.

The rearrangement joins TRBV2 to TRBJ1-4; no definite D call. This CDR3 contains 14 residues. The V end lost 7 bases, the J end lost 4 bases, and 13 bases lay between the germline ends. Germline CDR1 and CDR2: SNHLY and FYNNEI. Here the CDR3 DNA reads TGTGCCAGCAAGGACGGCCTCCTTAATGAAAAACTGTTTTTT. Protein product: CASKDGLLNEKLFF.

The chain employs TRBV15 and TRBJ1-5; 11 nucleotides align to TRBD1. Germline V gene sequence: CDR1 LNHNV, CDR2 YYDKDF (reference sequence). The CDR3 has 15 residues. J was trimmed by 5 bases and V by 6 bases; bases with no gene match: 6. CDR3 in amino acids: CATRPPGQGDQPQHF. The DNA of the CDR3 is TGTGCCACCAGACCTCCGGGACAGGGGGATCAGCCCCAGCATTTT.

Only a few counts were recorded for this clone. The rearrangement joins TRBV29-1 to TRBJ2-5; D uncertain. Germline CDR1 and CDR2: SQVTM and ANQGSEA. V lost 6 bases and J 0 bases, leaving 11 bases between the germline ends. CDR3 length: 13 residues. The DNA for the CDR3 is TGCAGCGTATGGGCCTGGTACCAAGAGACCCAGTACTTC. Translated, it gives CSVWAWYQETQYF.

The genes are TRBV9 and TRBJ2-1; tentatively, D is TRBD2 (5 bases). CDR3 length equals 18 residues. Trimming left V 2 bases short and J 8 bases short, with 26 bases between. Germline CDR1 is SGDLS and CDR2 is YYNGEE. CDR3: CASSVRARASYMRDEQFF. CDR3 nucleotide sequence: TGTGCCAGCAGCGTGAGGGCTAGAGCTTCATATATGCGGGATGAGCAGTTCTTC.